This TCR beta chain was obtained from a study of blood T cell repertoires in COVID-19 (dated by TCRdb to the early 2020s). Study-wide context: Samples from collaborators originated in the United States, Italy and Spain and spanned both the acute and convalescent phases of COVID-19. The repertoires were made available in a free public database intended to serve as a resource for research on the immune response to SARS-CoV-2. The dataset comprised deeply sampled blood TCRbeta repertoires from subjects exposed to, actively infected with, or recovered from COVID-19. Samples came from the ongoing ImmuneRACE study (first 160 participants) plus 1,254 subjects from 6 global collaborators. The prospective study material was composed of cDNA or gDNA derived from T cells, B-cell-depleted T cells, or PBMCs. HLA class I and class II types, where available, came from metadata supplied by the sample provider rather than from assay-based typing. The sample metadata nearly always contained a de-identified subject ID, COVID-19 status, age in years and sex. Study-wide findings and limitations: Clinical and demographic metadata were provided uncurated, with the amount varying by source and participant.

TCRbeta CDR3 regions were amplified from genomic DNA by means of the immunoSEQ Assay, a bias-controlled multiplex PCR. For the original study's pipeline: Nucleated cell counts per sample were estimated from amplification of reference gene primers within the assay. To quantify the absolute abundance of each unique TCRbeta CDR3 rearrangement, sequence reads were collapsed and filtered. Productive Simpson clonality was computed per sample as the square root of Simpson's diversity index over productive rearrangements. TCRdb re-hosts the immuneACCESS table, in-frame sequences only. Its copies lack some clones; in the studies checked, an unresolved V gene accounts for under half of them, and the cause for the rest is not known. From that table come the V and J calls and clone size; the DNA was used to work out D and trimming. A total of over 200,000 clones appear in this sample, about three quarters of them only once. Together, the top ten hold about 3.5% of the sample.

Comments on this clone: This receptor's antigen is unknown. Base-call qualities are not available, and no considerably larger clone is one nucleotide away.

Trimming at the junction amounts to 0 bases on V and 11 bases on J, and the germline ends lie 26 bases apart. The CDR3 contains 19 residues, cysteine and phenylalanine counted. Only CDR3 DNA is held: 57 bases, read in frame from base 1. Each collaborating institution followed its own protocols to collect whole blood in K2EDTA tubes. Collaborator samples were shipped for TCRbeta analysis as frozen whole blood, isolated PBMCs, or DNA extracted from either sample type. The TCR originated in a woman aged 80 or over with acute or convalescent COVID-19. The rearranged chain carries TRBV23-1 and TRBJ1-6; the D gene cannot be resolved reliably. TRBV23-1 carries the ORF label, with uncertain function. Sequencing was done on a sample of peripheral blood. The CDR3 protein is CASSQSRFRRSRGSTPLHF. Read as DNA, the sequence is TGCGCCAGCAGTCAATCAAGGTTCAGGCGTAGTCGCGGGAGTACACCCCTCCACTTT.